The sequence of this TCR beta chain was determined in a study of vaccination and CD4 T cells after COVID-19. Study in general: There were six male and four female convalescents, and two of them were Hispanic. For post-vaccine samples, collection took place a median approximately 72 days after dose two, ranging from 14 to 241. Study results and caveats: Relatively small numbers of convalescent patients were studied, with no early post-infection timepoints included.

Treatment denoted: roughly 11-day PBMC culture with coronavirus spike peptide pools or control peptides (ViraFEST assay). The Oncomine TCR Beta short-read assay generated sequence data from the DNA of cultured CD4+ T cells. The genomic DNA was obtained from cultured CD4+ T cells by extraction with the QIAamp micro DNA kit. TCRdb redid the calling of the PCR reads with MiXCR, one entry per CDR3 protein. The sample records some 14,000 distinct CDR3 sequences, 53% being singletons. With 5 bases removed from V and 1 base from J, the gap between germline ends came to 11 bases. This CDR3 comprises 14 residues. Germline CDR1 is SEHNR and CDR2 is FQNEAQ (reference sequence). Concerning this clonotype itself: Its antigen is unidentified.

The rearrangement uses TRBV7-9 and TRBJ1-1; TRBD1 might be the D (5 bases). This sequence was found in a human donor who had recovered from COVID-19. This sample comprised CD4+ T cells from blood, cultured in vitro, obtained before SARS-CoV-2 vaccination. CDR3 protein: CASSRTPSNTEAFF. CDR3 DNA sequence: TGTGCCAGCAGCCGGACACCTTCGAACACTGAAGCTTTCTTT.